The present entry profiles one TCR beta chain with its context. This sample is part of a study of OX40 agonist ivuxolimab in advanced cancers. Germline CDR1 and CDR2: MNHEY and SMNVEV (reference sequence). The ends were cut back, 7 bases at V and 7 bases at J, with 17 bases in the middle. The length of the CDR3 is 14 residues. This table comes from immunoSEQ multiplex PCR, and its TCRdb copy is limited to in-frame clones, with some not included. This sample has approximately 20,000 clones; 83% occur once, and the top ten carry 21%. The sample here was CD4+ or CD8+ T cells sorted from blood, taken in a trial of the OX40 agonist ivuxolimab. The rearrangement joins TRBV27 to TRBJ2-1, with D tentatively TRBD2 (6 bases). The sequence was collected from an adult with an advanced solid tumor such as melanoma, head and neck, liver or kidney cancer. CDR3 loop: CASMLGGPWNEQFF. CDR3 coding DNA: TGTGCCAGCATGCTAGGAGGGCCGTGGAATGAGCAGTTCTTC.